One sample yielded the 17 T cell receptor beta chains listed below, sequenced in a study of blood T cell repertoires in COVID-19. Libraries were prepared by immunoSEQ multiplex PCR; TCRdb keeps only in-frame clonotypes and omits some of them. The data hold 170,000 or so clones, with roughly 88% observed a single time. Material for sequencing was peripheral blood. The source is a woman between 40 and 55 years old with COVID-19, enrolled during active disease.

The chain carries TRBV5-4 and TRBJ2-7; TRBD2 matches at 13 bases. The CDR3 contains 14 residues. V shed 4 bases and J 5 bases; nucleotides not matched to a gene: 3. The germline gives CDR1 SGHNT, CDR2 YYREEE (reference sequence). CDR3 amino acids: CASSGLAGDDEQYF. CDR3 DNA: TGTGCCAGCAGCGGACTAGCGGGGGACGACGAGCAGTACTTC.

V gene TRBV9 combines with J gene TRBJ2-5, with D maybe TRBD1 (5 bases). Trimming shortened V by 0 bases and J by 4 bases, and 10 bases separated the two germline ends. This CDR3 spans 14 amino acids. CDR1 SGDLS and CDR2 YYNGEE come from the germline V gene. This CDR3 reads CASSVEGWGETQYF. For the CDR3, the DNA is TGTGCCAGCAGCGTAGAGGGGTGGGGAGAGACCCAGTACTTC.

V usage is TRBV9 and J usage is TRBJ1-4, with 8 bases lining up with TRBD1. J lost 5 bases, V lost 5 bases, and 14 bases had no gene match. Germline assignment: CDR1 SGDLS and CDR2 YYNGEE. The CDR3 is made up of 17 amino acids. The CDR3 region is CASRMGESGTGNEKLFF. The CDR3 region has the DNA TGTGCCAGCAGGATGGGGGAATCCGGGACAGGCAATGAAAAACTGTTTTTT.

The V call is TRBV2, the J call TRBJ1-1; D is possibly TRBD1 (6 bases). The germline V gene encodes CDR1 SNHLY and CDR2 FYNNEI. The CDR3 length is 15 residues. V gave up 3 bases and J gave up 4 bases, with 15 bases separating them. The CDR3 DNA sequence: TGTGCCAGCAGTGACCCCCAGGGGCCGGCCACTGAAGCTTTCTTT. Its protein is CASSDPQGPATEAFF.

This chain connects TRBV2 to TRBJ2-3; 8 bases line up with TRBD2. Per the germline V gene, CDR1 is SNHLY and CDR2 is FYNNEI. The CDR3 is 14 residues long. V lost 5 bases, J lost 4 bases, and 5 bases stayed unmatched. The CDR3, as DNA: TGTGCCAGCAGTCCGGGGGGGCCAGCAGATACGCAGTATTTT. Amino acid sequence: CASSPGGPADTQYF.

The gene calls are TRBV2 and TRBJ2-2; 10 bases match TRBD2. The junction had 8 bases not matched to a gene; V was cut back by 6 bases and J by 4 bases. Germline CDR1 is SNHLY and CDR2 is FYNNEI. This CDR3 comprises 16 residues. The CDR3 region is CASRKELAGPTGELFF. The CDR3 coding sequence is TGTGCCAGCAGGAAGGAACTAGCGGGACCCACCGGGGAGCTGTTTTTT. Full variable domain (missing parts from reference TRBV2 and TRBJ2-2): EPEVTQTPSHQVTQMGQEVILRCVPISNHLYFYWYRQILGQKVEFLVSFYNNEISEKSEIFDDQFSVERPDGSNFTLKIRSTKLEDSAMYFCASRKELAGPTGELFFGEGSRLTVL.

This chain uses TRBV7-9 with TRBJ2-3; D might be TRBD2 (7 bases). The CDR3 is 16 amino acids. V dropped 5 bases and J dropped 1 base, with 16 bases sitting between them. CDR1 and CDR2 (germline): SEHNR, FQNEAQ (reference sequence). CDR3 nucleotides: TGTGCCAGCAGCCCCCTAGGGGGGGAGGGCACAGATACGCAGTATTTT. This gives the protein CASSPLGGEGTDTQYF.

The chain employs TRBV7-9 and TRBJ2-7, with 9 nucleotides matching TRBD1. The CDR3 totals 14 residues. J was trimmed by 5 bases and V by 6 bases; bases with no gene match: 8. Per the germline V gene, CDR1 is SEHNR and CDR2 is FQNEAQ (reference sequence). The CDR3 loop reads CASRTGTGTDEQYF. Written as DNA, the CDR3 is TGTGCCAGCAGGACCGGGACAGGGACCGACGAGCAGTACTTC.

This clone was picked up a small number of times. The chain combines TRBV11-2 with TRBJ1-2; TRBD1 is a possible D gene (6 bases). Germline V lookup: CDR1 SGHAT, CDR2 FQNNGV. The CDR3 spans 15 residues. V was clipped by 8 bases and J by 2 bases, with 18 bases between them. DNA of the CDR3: TGTGCCAGCCAGGACAGTGCGTCTCCAAACTATGGCTACACCTTC. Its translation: CASQDSASPNYGYTF.

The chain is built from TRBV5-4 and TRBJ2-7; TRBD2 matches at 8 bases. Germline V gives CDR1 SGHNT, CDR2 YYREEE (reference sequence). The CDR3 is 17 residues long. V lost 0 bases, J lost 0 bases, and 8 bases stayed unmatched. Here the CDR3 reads CASSLAGGVRSSYEQYF. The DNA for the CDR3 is TGTGCCAGCAGCTTGGCCGGGGGGGTCAGGAGCTCCTACGAGCAGTACTTC.

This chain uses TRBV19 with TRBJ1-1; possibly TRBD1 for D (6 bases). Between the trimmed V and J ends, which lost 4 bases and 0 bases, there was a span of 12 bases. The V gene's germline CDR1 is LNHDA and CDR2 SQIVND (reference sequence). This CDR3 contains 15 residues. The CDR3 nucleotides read TGTGCCAGTAGTACAGGGAGGGGGATGAACACTGAAGCTTTCTTT. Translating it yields CASSTGRGMNTEAFF.

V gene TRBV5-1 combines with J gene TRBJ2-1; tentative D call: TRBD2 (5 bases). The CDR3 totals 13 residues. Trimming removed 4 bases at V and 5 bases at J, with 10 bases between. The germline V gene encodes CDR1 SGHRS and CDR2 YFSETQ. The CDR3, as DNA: TGCGCCAGCAGCCCCCTGGGAGACAATGAGCAGTTCTTC. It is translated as CASSPLGDNEQFF. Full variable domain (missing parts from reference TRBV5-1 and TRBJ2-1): KAGVTQTPRYLIKTRGQQVTLSCSPISGHRSVSWYQQTPGQGLQFLFEYFSETQRNKGNFPGRFSGRQFSNSRSEMNVSTLELGDSALYLCASSPLGDNEQFFGPGTRLTVL.

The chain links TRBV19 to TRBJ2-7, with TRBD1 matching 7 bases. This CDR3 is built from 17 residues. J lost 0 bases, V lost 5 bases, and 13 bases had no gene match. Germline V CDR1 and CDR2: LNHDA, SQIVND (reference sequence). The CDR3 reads CASSVGTVQTSSYEQYF. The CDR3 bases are TGTGCCAGTAGTGTCGGGACAGTTCAAACAAGCTCCTACGAGCAGTACTTC.

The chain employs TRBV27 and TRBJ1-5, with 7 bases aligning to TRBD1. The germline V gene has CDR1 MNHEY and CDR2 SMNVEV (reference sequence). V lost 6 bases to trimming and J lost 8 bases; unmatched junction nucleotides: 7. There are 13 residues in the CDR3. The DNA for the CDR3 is TGTGCCAGCAGGACACAGGGGAGAGAGCCCCAGCATTTT. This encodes CASRTQGREPQHF.

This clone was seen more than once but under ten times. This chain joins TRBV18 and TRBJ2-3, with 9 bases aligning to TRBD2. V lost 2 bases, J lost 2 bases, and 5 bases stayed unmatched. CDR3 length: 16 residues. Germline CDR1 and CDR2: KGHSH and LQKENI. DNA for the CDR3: TGTGCCAGCTCACCAACAGCGGGGGGATACACAGATACGCAGTATTTT. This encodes CASSPTAGGYTDTQYF.

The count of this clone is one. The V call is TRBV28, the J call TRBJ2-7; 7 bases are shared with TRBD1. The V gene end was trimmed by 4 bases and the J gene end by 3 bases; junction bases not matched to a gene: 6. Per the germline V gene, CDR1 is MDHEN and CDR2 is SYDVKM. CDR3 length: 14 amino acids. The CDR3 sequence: CASSSQGPHYEQYF. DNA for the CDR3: TGTGCCAGCAGTTCACAGGGGCCCCACTACGAGCAGTACTTC.

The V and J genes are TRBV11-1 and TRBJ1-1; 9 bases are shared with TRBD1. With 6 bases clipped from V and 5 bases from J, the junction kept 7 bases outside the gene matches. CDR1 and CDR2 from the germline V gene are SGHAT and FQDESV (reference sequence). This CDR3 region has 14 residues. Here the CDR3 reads CASRRDRAITEAFF. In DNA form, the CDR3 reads TGTGCCAGCAGGAGGGACAGGGCCATTACTGAAGCTTTCTTT.